What follows are 27 T cell receptor beta chains derived from one specimen sequenced in a study of T cell repertoires in cytomegalovirus infection. For these receptors, no antigen is known. TCRdb reanalysed the reads using MiXCR and keeps one entry per CDR3 protein. The sample has more than 300,000 distinct CDR3 sequences, approximately 35% seen once. Material: cultured PBMCs, obtained from culture after CMV antigen stimulation. All receptors derive from a human donor in good health (CMV status not recorded). Some clones in this sample may be carry-over from other donors' samples.

A few counts support this clonotype. The rearrangement uses TRBV20-1 and TRBJ2-1; 9 bases are shared with TRBD2. Per the germline V gene, CDR1 is DFQATT and CDR2 is SNEGSKA (reference sequence). The J segment lost 12 bases and the V segment lost 0 bases, leaving 9 bases of the junction unmatched. There are 14 residues in the CDR3. The CDR3, as DNA: TGCAGTGCTAGAGATTTGCGGGAGGGCCGCACGCAGTTCTTC. Translating gives CSARDLREGRTQFF.

V and J are TRBV6-5 and TRBJ2-6, with D perhaps matching TRBD1 (6 bases). The length of the CDR3 is 18 residues. Germline-derived CDR1 and CDR2 are MNHEY and SVGAGI. V shed 2 bases and J shed 3 bases, with 17 bases lying between them. The CDR3 spells CASSYPETGSIGANVLTF. The CDR3 nucleotides read TGTGCCAGCAGTTACCCAGAAACAGGGTCGATTGGGGCCAACGTCCTGACTTTC.

This clonotype was counted between two and nine times. The genes are TRBV7-9 and TRBJ2-1; 10 bases map to TRBD2. This CDR3 spans 17 amino acids. The V gene's germline CDR1 is SEHNR and CDR2 FQNEAQ (reference sequence). After removal of 5 bases from V and 0 bases from J, the junction contained 7 bases not matched to a gene. This chain's CDR3 is CASSRGLAATSYNEQFF. Here the CDR3 DNA reads TGTGCCAGCAGCCGTGGACTAGCGGCAACCTCCTACAATGAGCAGTTCTTC.

This chain connects TRBV7-9 to TRBJ2-1; TRBD2 aligns across 14 bases. J lost 6 bases, V lost 1 base, and 17 bases had no gene match. This CDR3 has 21 amino acids. CDR1 is SEHNR and CDR2 is FQNEAQ in the germline V gene (reference sequence). CDR3 DNA sequence: TGTGCCAGCAGCTTAGACTACCCCGGGACTAGCGGGAGAGGTCACCGCAATGAGCAGTTCTTC. Translating it yields CASSLDYPGTSGRGHRNEQFF.

The chain joins TRBV4-1 to TRBJ2-2; 7 bases line up with TRBD1. The V gene's germline CDR1 is MGHRA and CDR2 YSYEKL. The CDR3 extends over 16 amino acids. The junction had 7 bases not matched to a gene; V was cut back by 2 bases and J by 4 bases. CDR3 sequence: CASSQPQGQTTGELFF. The CDR3 bases are TGCGCCAGCAGCCAACCCCAGGGACAGACCACCGGGGAGCTGTTTTTT.

The chain joins TRBV4-3 to TRBJ2-2; D gene unclear. This CDR3 comprises 15 residues. V was clipped by 0 bases and J by 6 bases, with 11 bases between them. Germline V gene data show CDR1 as LGHNA and CDR2 as YSLEER. The CDR3 sequence is CASSQDPTPPGELFF. CDR3 nucleotide sequence: TGCGCCAGCAGCCAAGATCCCACCCCGCCCGGGGAGCTGTTTTTT.

V gene TRBV9 combines with J gene TRBJ1-2, with 9 bases lining up with TRBD1. V trimming: 2 bases; J trimming: 3 bases; junction bases outside the gene matches: 11. The V gene's germline CDR1 is SGDLS and CDR2 YYNGEE. The CDR3 contains 17 residues. DNA for the CDR3: TGTGCCAGCAGCGTCGGGACAGGGAATATCCTAGACTATGGCTACACCTTC. Its translation is CASSVGTGNILDYGYTF.

The rearrangement uses TRBV4-1 and TRBJ1-2; D unclear. V was trimmed by 0 bases and J by 1 base, leaving 12 bases between them. Germline V gene lookup returns CDR1 MGHRA and CDR2 YSYEKL. The CDR3 runs to 16 residues. Here the CDR3 DNA reads TGCGCCAGCAGCCAAGATAACTCCCCAGATAACTATGGCTACACCTTC. Its translation: CASSQDNSPDNYGYTF.

This clonotype came up a few times. This chain joins TRBV6-2 or TRBV6-3 and TRBJ2-3; 10 bases map to TRBD2. The ends lost 2 bases at V and 4 bases at J; junction bases unmatched: 6. The CDR3 sequence is 16 residues long. Germline V gives CDR1 MNHEY, CDR2 SVGEGT. CDR3 in DNA: TGTGCCAGCAGTTACCTAACTAGCGGGGTAGCAGATACGCAGTATTTT. Encoded protein: CASSYLTSGVADTQYF.

This clonotype was found a few times. The rearrangement joins TRBV7-9 to TRBJ1-1; 10 positions match TRBD1. Germline CDR1 and CDR2: SEHNR and FQNEAQ (reference sequence). J gave up 3 bases and V 5 bases, and 12 bases lay outside the gene matches. CDR3 size: 17 residues. CDR3 nucleotide sequence: TGTGCCAGCAGCCCAGGACAGGGGGGACGGCGGGACACTGAAGCTTTCTTT. It specifies CASSPGQGGRRDTEAFF.

This chain uses TRBV6-2 or TRBV6-3 with TRBJ2-7; 10 bases map to TRBD2. The CDR3 spans 15 residues. Germline V lookup: CDR1 MNHEY, CDR2 SVGEGT. The V gene end was trimmed by 4 bases and the J gene end by 1 base; junction bases not matched to a gene: 4. The CDR3 region has the DNA TGTGCCAGCAGTTCGATAGCGGGAGGTTCCTACGAGCAGTACGTC. It specifies CASSSIAGGSYEQYV.

This chain uses TRBV7-9 with TRBJ1-2; 11 positions match TRBD1. Unmatched junction bases numbered 7, after V lost 4 bases and J lost 6 bases. The CDR3 runs 15 residues. The germline CDR1 and CDR2 sequences are SEHNR and FQNEAQ (reference sequence). In DNA, the CDR3 is TGTGCCAGCAGCTCCAAGGACAGGGGGCGGGATGGCTACACCTTC. It codes for CASSSKDRGRDGYTF.

The chain joins TRBV7-2 to TRBJ1-1; no reliable D call. CDR1 is SGHTA and CDR2 is FQGNSA in the germline V gene. With 5 bases removed from V and 0 bases from J, the gap between germline ends came to 10 bases. This CDR3 is built from 14 residues. This CDR3 is CASSTAGMNTEAFF. The CDR3 DNA reads TGTGCCAGCAGCACCGCTGGGATGAACACTGAAGCTTTCTTT.

This chain links TRBV27 with TRBJ2-4, with TRBD2 matching over 12 bases. V lost 5 bases to trimming and J lost 7 bases; unmatched junction nucleotides: 15. The length of the CDR3 is 18 residues. Germline V lookup: CDR1 MNHEY, CDR2 SMNVEV (reference sequence). The CDR3 reads CASSIRLAGDGGSNIQYF. In DNA form, the CDR3 reads TGTGCCAGCAGTATAAGACTAGCGGGAGACGGAGGGTCGAACATTCAGTACTTC.

This chain joins TRBV6-5 and TRBJ1-4; 9 nucleotides agree with TRBD1. The V gene's germline CDR1 is MNHEY and CDR2 SVGAGI. The CDR3 extends over 15 amino acids. V lost 2 bases to trimming and J lost 8 bases; unmatched junction nucleotides: 6. CDR3 residues: CASSYGDREVEKLFF. As DNA, the CDR3 is TGTGCCAGCAGTTACGGGGACAGGGAGGTGGAAAAACTGTTTTTT.

The chain carries TRBV10-1 and TRBJ2-1; 10 positions match TRBD2. The germline V gene encodes CDR1 WNHNN and CDR2 SYGVQD (reference sequence). This CDR3 is 19 amino acids long. J gave up 4 bases and V 2 bases, and 14 bases lay outside the gene matches. The CDR3 is CASSERVQAGGPGYNEQFF. Here the CDR3 DNA reads TGCGCCAGCAGTGAGAGGGTTCAAGCGGGAGGGCCGGGTTACAATGAGCAGTTCTTC.

The rearrangement joins TRBV12-3 or TRBV12-4 to TRBJ1-1, with D perhaps matching TRBD1 (5 bases). V lost 6 bases and J lost 0, with 14 bases in between. The CDR3 covers 15 residues. CDR3 nucleotides: TGTGCCAGCAGGGGGGGGGGGGTGCTGAACACTGAAGCTTTCTTT. It encodes CASRGGGVLNTEAFF.

This clonotype was seen a few times. The rearrangement uses TRBV4-1 and TRBJ2-3; 11 bases align to TRBD2. Germline V lookup: CDR1 MGHRA, CDR2 YSYEKL. Trimming took 0 bases from V and 5 from J; bases not matched to a gene: 7. There are 17 residues in the CDR3. CDR3 sequence reads: CASSQERGTSGLDTQYF. CDR3 DNA: TGCGCCAGCAGCCAAGAAAGAGGGACTAGCGGCTTAGATACGCAGTATTTT.

Only a few counts were recorded for this clonotype. This chain links TRBV7-3 with TRBJ1-1; TRBD1 matches 9 bases. The CDR3 runs to 13 residues. The junction had 3 bases not matched to a gene; V was cut back by 6 bases and J by 4 bases. CDR1 and CDR2 (germline): SGHTA, FQGTGA. CDR3: CASRSTGGTEAFF. In nucleotides, the CDR3 is TGTGCCAGCAGATCGACAGGGGGCACTGAAGCTTTCTTT.

The CDR3 sequence: CASSLTRTSAPGELFF. The DNA of the CDR3 is TGTGCCAGCAGTTTGACTCGGACTAGCGCCCCCGGGGAGCTGTTTTTT. The rearrangement joins TRBV27 to TRBJ2-2; 9 bases match TRBD2. CDR3 length: 16 amino acids. J gave up 6 bases and V 3 bases, and 8 bases lay outside the gene matches. Per germline, CDR1 MNHEY and CDR2 SMNVEV (reference sequence).

The chain recombines TRBV18 with TRBJ1-2; no clear D. The CDR3 totals 12 residues. The germline V gene has CDR1 KGHSH and CDR2 LQKENI. Trimming cost V 0 bases and J 7 bases, with 6 bases left between them. The chain's CDR3 is CASSPPGRGYTF. Written as DNA, the CDR3 is TGTGCCAGCTCACCACCTGGCCGTGGCTACACCTTC. Looking up the rest from reference TRBV18 and TRBJ1-2 gives the full variable domain: NAGVMQNPRHLVRRRGQEARLRCSPMKGHSHVYWYRQLPEEGLKFMVYLQKENIIDESGMPKERFSAEFPKEGPSILRIQQVVRGDSAAYFCASSPPGRGYTFGSGTRLTVV.

The CDR3 reads CASSLVTSGRIRNEQFF. The CDR3 nucleotides are TGTGCCAGCAGCTTAGTGACGAGCGGGAGGATTAGGAATGAGCAGTTCTTC. The V call is TRBV7-2, the J call TRBJ2-1, with 9 bases fitting TRBD2. Germline CDR1 reads SGHTA; CDR2 reads FQGNSA. Losses at the gene ends were 1 base for V and 7 bases for J; bases not matched to a gene: 11. The CDR3 loop spans 17 amino acids.

The rearrangement joins TRBV6-5 to TRBJ2-3; TRBD2 matches 12 bases. V lost 0 bases and J lost 7; bases outside the gene matches: 5. The CDR3 runs 16 residues. In germline, CDR1 is MNHEY, CDR2 SVGAGI. Here the CDR3 DNA reads TGTGCCAGCAGTTACTCACTAGCGGGAGGTACACATACGCAGTATTTT. Translated, it gives CASSYSLAGGTHTQYF.

This chain links TRBV4-3 with TRBJ2-3; no reliable D call. V was trimmed by 0 bases and J by 5 bases, leaving 6 bases between them. Germline values: CDR1 LGHNA, CDR2 YSLEER. The CDR3 is 13 residues long. For the CDR3, the DNA is TGCGCCAGCAGCCAAGAGTCCGGAGATACGCAGTATTTT. It codes for CASSQESGDTQYF.

This clonotype appeared a few times. J is TRBJ2-2 and V is TRBV12-3 or TRBV12-4; D possibly corresponds to TRBD1 (6 bases). With 5 bases removed from V and 6 bases from J, the gap between germline ends came to 13 bases. The CDR3 length is 14 residues. The CDR3 DNA reads as TGTGCCAGCAGTCAACAGGGTATCGCCGGGGAGCTGTTTTTT. It is translated as CASSQQGIAGELFF.

This clonotype ranks as medium-sized. The CDR3, as DNA: TGTGCCAGCAGCCGAACCCCGACAGGGTTGAACACTGAAGCTTTCTTT. It translates to CASSRTPTGLNTEAFF. The rearrangement uses TRBV7-8 and TRBJ1-1, with 7 bases that match TRBD1. Germline V gene sequence: CDR1 SGHVS, CDR2 FQNEAQ. There are 16 residues in the CDR3. The junction had 9 bases not matched to a gene; V was cut back by 5 bases and J by 0 bases.

CDR3 sequence: CASSTQQGRETQYF. For the CDR3, the DNA is TGTGCCAGCAGCACCCAACAGGGGCGGGAGACCCAGTACTTC. This chain joins TRBV7-2 and TRBJ2-5; 7 positions agree with TRBD1. CDR1 is SGHTA and CDR2 is FQGNSA in the germline V gene. With V trimmed by 5 bases and J by 5 bases, 8 bases remained unmatched. The CDR3 consists of 14 residues.